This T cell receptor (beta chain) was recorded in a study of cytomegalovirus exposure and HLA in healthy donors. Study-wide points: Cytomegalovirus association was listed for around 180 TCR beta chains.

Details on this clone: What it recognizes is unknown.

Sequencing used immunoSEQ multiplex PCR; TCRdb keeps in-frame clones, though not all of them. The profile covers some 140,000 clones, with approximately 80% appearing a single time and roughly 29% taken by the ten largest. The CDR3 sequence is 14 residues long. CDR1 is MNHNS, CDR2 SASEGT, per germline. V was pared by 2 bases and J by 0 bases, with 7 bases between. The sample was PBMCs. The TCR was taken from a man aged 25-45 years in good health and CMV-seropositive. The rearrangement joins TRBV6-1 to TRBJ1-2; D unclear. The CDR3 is CASSEHGANYGYTF. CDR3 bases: TGTGCCAGCAGTGAACACGGAGCTAACTATGGCTACACCTTC.